The 30 T cell receptor beta chains below come from one sample, sequenced in a study of cytomegalovirus exposure and HLA in healthy donors. This PCR relied on a set of 60 Vbeta primers and 13 Jbeta primers. Assay: immunoSEQ multiplex PCR; the TCRdb copy retains only in-frame clones and omits some. This sample has about 70,000 clones, with around 70% found just once. The sample comprised PBMCs. The source is a woman aged 25-40 years in good health and CMV-seronegative.

This clone appeared once. This sequence joins TRBV6-6 and TRBJ1-4, with D unclear. V was trimmed by 7 bases and J by 7 bases, leaving 16 bases between them. CDR3 length: 14 amino acids. From germline, CDR1 is MNHNY and CDR2 SVGAGI (reference sequence). Here the CDR3 DNA reads TGTGCCAGCACCTCGGACTCGCGGGGTGAAAAACTGTTTTTT. Amino acid sequence: CASTSDSRGEKLFF.

This sequence joins TRBV27 and TRBJ1-2, with D uncertain. Trimming took 0 bases from V and 8 from J, leaving 13 bases between them. CDR3 length: 14 residues. Per germline, CDR1 MNHEY and CDR2 SMNVEV (reference sequence). The CDR3 region is CASSLSNLREGYTF. DNA of the CDR3: TGTGCCAGCAGTTTATCCAACCTCCGTGAGGGCTACACCTTC.

The V and J genes are TRBV9 and TRBJ1-1, with D maybe TRBD1 (6 bases). V was shortened by 0 bases and J by 3 bases, with 18 bases between the two germline ends. Germline V gives CDR1 SGDLS, CDR2 YYNGEE. The CDR3 is 17 residues long. This CDR3 reads CASSVDRNRVADTEAFF. CDR3 in DNA: TGTGCCAGCAGCGTAGATAGGAACAGGGTTGCGGACACTGAAGCTTTCTTT.

The rearrangement uses TRBV2 and TRBJ1-1; D may be TRBD1 (6 bases). Germline loops: CDR1 SNHLY, CDR2 FYNNEI. V lost 2 bases, J lost 4 bases, and 17 bases lay in between. This CDR3 comprises 16 residues. The CDR3 nucleotides are TGTGCCAGCAGTGAAAGGTTCCAGGGGTTTGGCACTGAAGCTTTCTTT. Encoded protein: CASSERFQGFGTEAFF.

This chain joins TRBV6-5 and TRBJ1-1; 7 nucleotides align to TRBD1. CDR3 length: 12 amino acids. Trimming at V came to 5 bases and at J to 11 bases, leaving 8 bases not matched to a gene. CDR1 and CDR2 (germline): MNHEY, SVGAGI. The CDR3 loop is CASSTRQGGAFF. Here the CDR3 DNA reads TGTGCCAGCAGTACCCGACAGGGAGGTGCTTTCTTT.

V is TRBV18 and J is TRBJ2-1; 7 positions match TRBD2. V lost 1 base and J lost 6; bases outside the gene matches: 3. CDR1 is KGHSH and CDR2 is LQKENI in the germline V gene. The CDR3 contains 14 residues. The chain's CDR3 is CASSPQASGNEQFF. CDR3 bases: TGTGCCAGCTCACCACAAGCTAGCGGCAATGAGCAGTTCTTC.

This chain connects TRBV6-5 to TRBJ2-1; TRBD2 aligns across 9 bases. J gave up 4 bases and V 3 bases, and 7 bases lay outside the gene matches. Germline values: CDR1 MNHEY, CDR2 SVGAGI. This CDR3 region has 16 residues. Here the CDR3 DNA reads TGTGCCAGCAGTTATTCCGGGCTAGCGGGGTACAATGAGCAGTTCTTC. Protein: CASSYSGLAGYNEQFF.

This clone was seen a single time. The chain links TRBV30 to TRBJ2-3; D unresolved. Germline CDR1 and CDR2: GTSNPN and SVGIG (reference sequence). The ends were cut back, 2 bases at V and 7 bases at J, with 7 bases in the middle. The CDR3 contains 11 residues. DNA for the CDR3: TGTGCCTGGAGTCCCTCCCATACGCAGTATTTT. This translates into CAWSPSHTQYF.

V and J are TRBV5-1 and TRBJ2-2; 8 bases agree with TRBD1. The J segment lost 9 bases and the V segment lost 0 bases, leaving 7 bases of the junction unmatched. Germline V gene lookup returns CDR1 SGHRS and CDR2 YFSETQ. The CDR3 is made up of 15 amino acids. CDR3 DNA: TGCGCCAGCAGCTTGGCGGCCAGGGGGCGCTGGGAGCTGTTTTTT. Encoded protein: CASSLAARGRWELFF.

The V call is TRBV19, the J call TRBJ1-2; 10 bases align to TRBD1. J lost 3 bases, V lost 10 bases, and 11 bases had no gene match. Germline CDR1 is LNHDA and CDR2 is SQIVND (reference sequence). The CDR3 is 15 residues long. In nucleotides, the CDR3 is TGTGCCATTAGCCCGGGACAGGGGTTTTACTATGGCTACACCTTC. Its translation: CAISPGQGFYYGYTF.

The V gene is TRBV2, the J gene TRBJ2-7; 7 bases agree with TRBD1. CDR3 size: 11 residues. V lost 6 bases to trimming and J lost 11 bases; unmatched junction nucleotides: 7. Germline V gene sequence: CDR1 SNHLY, CDR2 FYNNEI. The CDR3 DNA sequence: TGTGCCAGCAGCCCGACAGGGTTGGAGTACTTC. Protein product: CASSPTGLEYF.

This chain connects TRBV28 to TRBJ2-1; D call uncertain. The CDR3 is made up of 14 amino acids. Germline CDR1 MDHEN, CDR2 SYDVKM. The V gene lost 7 bases and the J gene lost 0 bases, with 10 bases spanning the gap. The CDR3 sequence is CASIGPPSYNEQFF. In nucleotides, the CDR3 is TGTGCCAGCATCGGTCCCCCCTCCTACAATGAGCAGTTCTTC.

In this sample, this clone turned up a few times. The chain employs TRBV15 and TRBJ2-7, with TRBD1 matching over 9 bases. The CDR3 totals 12 residues. The V segment lost 6 bases and the J segment 4 bases; nucleotides outside the gene matches: 1. The germline gives CDR1 LNHNV, CDR2 YYDKDF (reference sequence). CDR3 protein: CATRGQGYEQYF. The DNA for the CDR3 is TGTGCCACCAGAGGACAGGGGTACGAGCAGTACTTC. Combining the CDR3 with reference TRBV15 and TRBJ2-7 gives the whole variable domain DAMVIQNPRYQVTQFGKPVTLSCSQTLNHNVMYWYQQKSSQAPKLLFHYYDKDFNNEADTPDNFQSRRPNTSFCFLDIRSPGLGDTAMYLCATRGQGYEQYFGPGTRLTVT.

This chain connects TRBV7-8 to TRBJ2-5, with 7 bases identical to TRBD1. The CDR3 covers 12 residues. Germline V gene sequence: CDR1 SGHVS, CDR2 FQNEAQ. The V segment lost 5 bases and the J segment 9 bases; nucleotides outside the gene matches: 6. The CDR3: CASSQGDVAQYF. CDR3 nucleotide sequence: TGTGCCAGCAGCCAGGGGGACGTCGCCCAGTACTTC. The full variable domain, in which reference TRBV7-8 and TRBJ2-5 provide the parts outside the CDR3, is GAGVSQSPRYKVAKRGQDVALRCDPISGHVSLFWYQQALGQGPEFLTYFQNEAQLDKSGLPSDRFFAERPEGSVSTLKIQRTQQEDSAVYLCASSQGDVAQYFGPGTRLLVL.

The table lists this clone with a few counts. The rearrangement joins TRBV27 to TRBJ2-5; 11 bases are a match to TRBD2. This CDR3 has 15 amino acids. Germline CDR1 and CDR2: MNHEY and SMNVEV (reference sequence). V shed 10 bases and J 5 bases; nucleotides not matched to a gene: 12. This chain's CDR3 is CATTLSGGAYETQYF. The DNA for the CDR3 is TGTGCCACAACACTTAGCGGGGGGGCGTATGAGACCCAGTACTTC.

This clone appeared a few times. The chain carries TRBV28 and TRBJ1-1; D may be TRBD1 (6 bases). V lost 2 bases and J 4 bases, leaving 8 bases between the germline ends. Germline values: CDR1 MDHEN, CDR2 SYDVKM. The CDR3 length is 13 residues. The CDR3: CASSLLGGTEAFF. CDR3 nucleotides: TGTGCCAGCAGTTTACTAGGGGGCACTGAAGCTTTCTTT.

This clone was seen a handful of times. It is likely a read error: a sequence one base away is far more abundant. Since the CDR3 does not end with the conserved phenylalanine or tryptophan, this likely comes from a read error. The same CDR3 arises from other DNA sequences in this sample as well. The CDR3 DNA is TGTGCCAGCTCACCAGGGGCAGATACGCAGTATGTT. Translation gives CASSPGADTQYV. The chain carries TRBV27 and TRBJ2-3; TRBD1 is a possible D gene (6 bases). Germline CDR1 MNHEY, CDR2 SMNVEV (reference sequence). Trimming pared 8 bases from V and 4 bases from J, leaving 10 bases between. The CDR3 spans 12 residues.

The chain couples TRBV30 to TRBJ2-7; TRBD1 matches at 7 bases. Trimming at V came to 3 bases and at J to 3 bases, leaving 5 bases not matched to a gene. CDR1 is GTSNPN and CDR2 is SVGIG in the germline V gene (reference sequence). This CDR3 has 13 amino acids. CDR3: CAWRARDSYEQYF. The CDR3 coding sequence is TGTGCCTGGAGGGCCCGGGACAGCTACGAGCAGTACTTC.

The V call is TRBV7-7, the J call TRBJ2-5; D ambiguous. The germline gives CDR1 SSHAT, CDR2 FNYEAQ (reference sequence). The CDR3 is 14 amino acids. V gave up 5 bases and J gave up 5 bases, with 15 bases separating them. CDR3 coding DNA: TGTGCCAGCAGCAACCTGGCCAGCGTCGAGACCCAGTACTTC. This translates into CASSNLASVETQYF.

A remark on this clone: Other nucleotide sequences in the sample specify the same CDR3. This sequence joins TRBV5-1 and TRBJ2-5; TRBD2 agrees at 7 bases. V lost 0 bases, J lost 5 bases, and 4 bases stayed unmatched. In germline, CDR1 is SGHRS, CDR2 YFSETQ. The CDR3 has 14 residues. The CDR3 bases are TGCGCCAGCAGCTTGGGACTAGCCGGGGAGACCCAGTACTTC. Protein: CASSLGLAGETQYF.

This chain connects TRBV5-4 to TRBJ1-6; 8 nucleotides agree with TRBD1. The CDR3 covers 14 residues. Losses at the gene ends were 3 bases for V and 8 bases for J; bases not matched to a gene: 4. Germline CDR1 and CDR2: SGHNT and YYREEE (reference sequence). The CDR3 protein is CASSSRGHDSPLHF. The CDR3 DNA sequence: TGTGCCAGCAGCTCCAGGGGGCATGATTCACCCCTCCACTTT.

The V and J genes are TRBV28 and TRBJ2-7; TRBD1 aligns across 7 bases. This CDR3 has 15 residues. V shed 5 bases and J 7 bases; nucleotides not matched to a gene: 14. Germline V gene sequence: CDR1 MDHEN, CDR2 SYDVKM. The CDR3 nucleotides are TGTGCCAGCAGTCCGTGGGAAACAGGGGAGAGGGAGCAGTACTTC. Translated, it gives CASSPWETGEREQYF.

To note about this clone: The CDR3 carries no conserved terminal phenylalanine or tryptophan, so it likely arises from a read error. This rearrangement joins TRBV6-5 to TRBJ1-5, with a possible D match to TRBD1 (6 bases). Germline CDR1 MNHEY, CDR2 SVGAGI. Trimming removed 4 bases from V and 4 bases from J, with 11 bases in between. The CDR3 contains 14 residues. The CDR3 reads CASSSIQGNQPQHV. The DNA of the CDR3 is TGTGCCAGCAGTTCCATACAGGGTAATCAGCCCCAGCATGTT.

A note on this clone: Mismatch with germline at one junction end may stem from a read error. The rearrangement links TRBV7-7 to TRBJ2-5, with D perhaps TRBD1 (5 bases). This CDR3 region has 15 residues. Germline-derived CDR1 and CDR2 are SSHAT and FNYEAQ (reference sequence). The chain's CDR3 is CASSLSAGYQETQYF. DNA for the CDR3: TGTGCTAGCAGCTTGTCTGCAGGGTACCAAGAGACCCAGTACTTC.

The chain has TRBV5-8 and TRBJ1-1; D ambiguous. Between the trimmed V and J ends, which lost 4 bases and 3 bases, there was a span of 4 bases. This CDR3 is 11 amino acids long. The germline V gene encodes CDR1 SGHTS and CDR2 YDEGEE. The CDR3 coding sequence is TGTGCCAGCAGCCCCTACACTGAAGCTTTCTTT. Translating gives CASSPYTEAFF.

V is TRBV30 and J is TRBJ2-3; possible D gene TRBD2, 6 bases. Trimming cost V 5 bases and J 5 bases, with 14 bases left between them. The CDR3 is 13 residues long. The germline CDR1 and CDR2 sequences are GTSNPN and SVGIG (reference sequence). CDR3: CAWSRGTRDTQYF. The CDR3, as DNA: TGTGCCTGGTCCCGGGGGACCCGAGATACGCAGTATTTT. Based on the CDR3 plus reference TRBV30 and TRBJ2-3, the full variable domain is SQTIHQWPATLVQPVGSPLSLECTVEGTSNPNLYWYRQAAGRGLQLLFYSVGIGQISSEVPQNLSASRPQDRQFILSSKKLLLSDSGFYLCAWSRGTRDTQYFGPGTRLTVL.

A remark on this clone: Here the CDR3 omits its conserved ending phenylalanine or tryptophan, so a read error is the likely source. The chain is built from TRBV5-4 and TRBJ1-1; perhaps TRBD1 as D (6 bases). Looked up from germline, CDR1 is SGHNT and CDR2 is YYREEE (reference sequence). The CDR3 length is 16 residues. V lost 0 bases and J 1 base, leaving 13 bases between the germline ends. DNA for the CDR3: TGTGCCAGCAGCTTGGCCGCGGGCAGGGGGAACACTGAAGCTTTCGTT. Its protein product is CASSLAAGRGNTEAFV.

DNA of the CDR3: TGTGCCAGCAGCTTCGGACAGGACAATCAGCCCCAGCATTTT. It translates to CASSFGQDNQPQHF. The V and J genes are TRBV7-9 and TRBJ1-5; 7 bases are a match to TRBD1. This CDR3 region has 14 residues. With 3 bases clipped from V and 3 bases from J, the junction kept 2 bases outside the gene matches. The germline V gene has CDR1 SEHNR and CDR2 FQNEAQ (reference sequence).

This clone was picked up a small number of times. The V call is TRBV5-6, the J call TRBJ1-2; possible D gene TRBD1, 6 bases. The CDR3 spans 15 residues. The germline V gene encodes CDR1 SGHDT and CDR2 YYEEEE. Trimming removed 2 bases from V and 4 bases from J, with 15 bases in between. CDR3 DNA: TGTGCCAGCAGCTTCCCAAACGACAGGTTCTATGGCTACACCTTC. Translated: CASSFPNDRFYGYTF.

The chain joins TRBV7-7 to TRBJ2-2, with D possibly matching TRBD2 (5 bases). CDR1 is SSHAT, CDR2 FNYEAQ, per germline (reference sequence). The CDR3 has 12 residues. V lost 5 bases, J lost 7 bases, and 8 bases lay in between. CDR3 sequence: CASSPAGGELFF. CDR3 DNA: TGTGCCAGCAGCCCGGCGGGCGGGGAGCTGTTTTTT.